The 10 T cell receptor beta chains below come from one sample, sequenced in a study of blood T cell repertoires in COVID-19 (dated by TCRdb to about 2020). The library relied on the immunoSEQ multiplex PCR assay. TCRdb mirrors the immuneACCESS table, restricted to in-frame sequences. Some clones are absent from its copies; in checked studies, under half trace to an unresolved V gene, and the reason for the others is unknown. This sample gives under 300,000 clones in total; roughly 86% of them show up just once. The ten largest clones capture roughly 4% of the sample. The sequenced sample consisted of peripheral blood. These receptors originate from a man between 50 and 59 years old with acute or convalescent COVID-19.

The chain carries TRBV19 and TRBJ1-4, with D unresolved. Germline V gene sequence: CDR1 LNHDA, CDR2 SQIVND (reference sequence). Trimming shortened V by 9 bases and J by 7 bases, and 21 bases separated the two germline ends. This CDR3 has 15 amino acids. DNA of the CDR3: TGTGCCAGCTCTCCCGGGAGCCTCGTGGGTGAAAAACTGTTTTTT. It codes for CASSPGSLVGEKLFF.

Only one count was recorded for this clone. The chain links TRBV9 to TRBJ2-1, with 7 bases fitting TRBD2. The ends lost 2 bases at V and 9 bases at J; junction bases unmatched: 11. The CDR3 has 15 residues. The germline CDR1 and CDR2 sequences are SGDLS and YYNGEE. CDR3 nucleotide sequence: TGTGCCAGCAGCGTGAGAGGGGAGGGGCTACGTGAGCAGTTCTTC. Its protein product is CASSVRGEGLREQFF.

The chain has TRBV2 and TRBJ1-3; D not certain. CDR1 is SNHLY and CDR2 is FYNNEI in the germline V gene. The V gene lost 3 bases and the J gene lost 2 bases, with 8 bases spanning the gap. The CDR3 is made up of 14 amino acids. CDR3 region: CASSDRDTGNTIYF. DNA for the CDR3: TGTGCCAGCAGTGACAGAGACACTGGAAACACCATATATTTT.

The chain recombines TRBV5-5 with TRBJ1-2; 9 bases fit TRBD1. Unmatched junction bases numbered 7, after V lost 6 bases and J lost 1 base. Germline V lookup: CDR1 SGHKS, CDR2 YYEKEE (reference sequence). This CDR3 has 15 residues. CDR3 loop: CASTKRDRDNYGYTF. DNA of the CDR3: TGTGCCAGCACTAAGAGGGACAGGGATAACTATGGCTACACCTTC.

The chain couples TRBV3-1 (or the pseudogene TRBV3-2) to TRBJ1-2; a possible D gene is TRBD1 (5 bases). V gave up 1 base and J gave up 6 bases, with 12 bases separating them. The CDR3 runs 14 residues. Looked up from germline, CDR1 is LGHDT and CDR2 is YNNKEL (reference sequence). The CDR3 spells CASSQGWQGDGYTF. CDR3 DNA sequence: TGTGCCAGCAGCCAAGGATGGCAGGGTGATGGCTACACCTTC.

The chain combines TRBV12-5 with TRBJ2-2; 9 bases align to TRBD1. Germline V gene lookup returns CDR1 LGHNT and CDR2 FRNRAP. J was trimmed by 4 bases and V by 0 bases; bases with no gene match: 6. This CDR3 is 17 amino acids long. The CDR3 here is CASGLVPKGQGTGELFF. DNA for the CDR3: TGTGCTAGTGGTTTGGTACCCAAGGGACAGGGCACCGGGGAGCTGTTTTTT.

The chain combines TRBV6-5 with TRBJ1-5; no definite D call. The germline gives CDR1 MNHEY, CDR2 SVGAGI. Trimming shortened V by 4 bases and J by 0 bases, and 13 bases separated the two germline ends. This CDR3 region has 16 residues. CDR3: CASSSRGTYSNQPQHF. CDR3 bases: TGTGCCAGCAGTTCCCGGGGTACATATAGCAATCAGCCCCAGCATTTT.

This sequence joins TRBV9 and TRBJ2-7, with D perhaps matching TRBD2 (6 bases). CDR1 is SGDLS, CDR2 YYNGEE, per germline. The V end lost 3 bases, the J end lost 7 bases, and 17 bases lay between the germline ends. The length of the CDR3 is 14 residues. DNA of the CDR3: TGTGCCAGCAGCGCAGGGACTTTAATTGAGGAGCAGTACTTC. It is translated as CASSAGTLIEEQYF.

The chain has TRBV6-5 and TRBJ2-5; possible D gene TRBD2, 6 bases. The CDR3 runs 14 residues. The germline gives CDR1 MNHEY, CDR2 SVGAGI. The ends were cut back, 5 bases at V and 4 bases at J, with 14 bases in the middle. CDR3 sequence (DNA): TGTGCCAGCAGTCGCCCGGGACTCCTAGAGACCCAGTACTTC. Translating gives CASSRPGLLETQYF.

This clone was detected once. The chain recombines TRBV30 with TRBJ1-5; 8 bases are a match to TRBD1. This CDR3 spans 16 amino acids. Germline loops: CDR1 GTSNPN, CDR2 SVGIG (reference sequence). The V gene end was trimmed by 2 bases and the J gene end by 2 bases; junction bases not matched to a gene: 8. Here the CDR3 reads CAWSPPGGNRNQPQHF. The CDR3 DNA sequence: TGTGCCTGGAGTCCCCCAGGGGGCAATCGCAATCAGCCCCAGCATTTT.